The present T cell receptor (beta chain) was sequenced within a study of OX40 agonist ivuxolimab in advanced cancers. Sequenced by immunoSEQ multiplex PCR; TCRdb stores in-frame clones only, minus some. The repertoire holds thousands of clones, with roughly 73% as singletons. The CDR3 extends over 18 amino acids. V shed 5 bases, J shed 9 bases, and the junction held 22 bases outside the gene matches. Germline V gene lookup returns CDR1 SEHNR and CDR2 FQNEAQ (reference sequence). The genes are TRBV7-9 and TRBJ2-1, with TRBD2 matching 7 bases. This clonotype was sampled from an adult with an advanced solid tumor such as melanoma, head and neck, liver or kidney cancer. Material: CD4+ or CD8+ T cells sorted from blood, obtained in a trial of the OX40 agonist ivuxolimab. This chain's CDR3 is CASSPTPLGRDYSGEQFF. CDR3 in DNA: TGTGCCAGCAGCCCAACCCCCCTGGGGCGGGACTACTCTGGTGAGCAGTTCTTC.